The text below deals with one T cell receptor beta chain. This record belongs to a study of blood T cell repertoires in COVID-19. TCRdb keeps only in-frame clones here, not all; method: immunoSEQ multiplex PCR. This table has under 200,000 clones, around 87% appearing once. V was clipped by 4 bases and J by 4 bases, with 10 bases between them. CDR1 and CDR2 (germline): LGHNA, YSLEER. The CDR3 is 13 amino acids. The sample consisted of PBMCs or T cells enriched from blood (not recorded which). This TCR derives from a woman aged 45-65 years who had recovered from COVID-19. The chain is built from TRBV4-3 and TRBJ1-2, with D possibly matching TRBD1 (5 bases). DNA of the CDR3: TGCGCCAGCAGCCTAGCAGGGATCTATGGCTACACCTTC. It encodes CASSLAGIYGYTF.